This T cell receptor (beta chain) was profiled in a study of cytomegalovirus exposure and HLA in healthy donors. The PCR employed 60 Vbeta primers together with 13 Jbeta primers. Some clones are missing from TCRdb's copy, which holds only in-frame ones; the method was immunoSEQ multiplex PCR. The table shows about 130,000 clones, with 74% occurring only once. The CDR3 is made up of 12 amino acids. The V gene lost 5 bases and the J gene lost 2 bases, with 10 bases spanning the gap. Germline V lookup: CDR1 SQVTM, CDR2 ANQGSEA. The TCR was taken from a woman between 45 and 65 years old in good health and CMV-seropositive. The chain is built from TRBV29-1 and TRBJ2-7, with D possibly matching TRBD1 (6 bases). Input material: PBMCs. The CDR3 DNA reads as TGCAGCGTTAACACAGGGCCCTACGAGCAGTACTTC. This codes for CSVNTGPYEQYF.